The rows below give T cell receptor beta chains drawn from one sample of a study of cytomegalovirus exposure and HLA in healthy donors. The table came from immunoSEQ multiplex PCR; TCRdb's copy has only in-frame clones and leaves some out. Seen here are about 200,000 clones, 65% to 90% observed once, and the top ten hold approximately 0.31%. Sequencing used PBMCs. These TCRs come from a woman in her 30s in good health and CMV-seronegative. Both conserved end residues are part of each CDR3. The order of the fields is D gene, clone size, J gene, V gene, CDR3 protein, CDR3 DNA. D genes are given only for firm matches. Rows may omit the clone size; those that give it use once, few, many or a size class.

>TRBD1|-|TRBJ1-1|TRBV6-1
CASHSYRGLITEAFF
TGTGCCAGTCACTCATACAGGGGGCTTATCACTGAAGCTTTCTTT
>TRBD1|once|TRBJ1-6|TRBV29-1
CSVAPGRGLYNSPLHF
TGCAGCGTTGCGCCGGGAAGGGGGCTCTATAATTCACCCCTCCACTTT
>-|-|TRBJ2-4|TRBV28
CASSLWPTDVEFLAKNIQYF
TGTGCCAGCAGTTTGTGGCCGACTGACGTGGAGTTCCTAGCCAAAAACATTCAGTACTTC
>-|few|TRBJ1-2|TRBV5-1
CASSPGVGYYGYTF
TGCGCCAGCAGCCCGGGAGTTGGGTATTATGGCTACACCTTC
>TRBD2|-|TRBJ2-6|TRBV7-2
CASSTKAREYSGANVLTF
TGTGCCAGCAGCACAAAAGCGCGGGAGTACTCTGGGGCCAACGTCCTGACTTTC
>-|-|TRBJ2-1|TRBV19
CASSMVRGPHNEQFF
TGTGCCAGTAGTATGGTGCGGGGGCCCCACAATGAGCAGTTCTTC
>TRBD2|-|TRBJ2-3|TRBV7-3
CASSLQGLSSTDTQYF
TGTGCCAGCAGCTTACAGGGACTATCGAGCACAGATACGCAGTATTTT
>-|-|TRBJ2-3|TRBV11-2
CASSSWGDTDTQYF
TGTGCCAGCAGTAGTTGGGGGGACACAGATACGCAGTATTTT
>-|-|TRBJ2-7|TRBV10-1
CASTRSPAEQYF
TGCGCCAGCACAAGATCCCCCGCCGAGCAGTACTTC
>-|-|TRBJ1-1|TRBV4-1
CASSPREKGDTEAFF
TGCGCCAGCAGCCCCCGGGAGAAAGGGGACACTGAAGCTTTCTTT
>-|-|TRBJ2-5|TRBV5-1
CASSLTFQETQYF
TGCGCCAGCAGCTTGACTTTCCAAGAGACCCAGTACTTC
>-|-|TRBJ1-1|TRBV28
CASRPSDGKNTEAFF
TGTGCCAGCAGACCGAGCGACGGAAAGAACACTGAAGCTTTCTTT
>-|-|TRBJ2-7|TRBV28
CASSLSRDIPSYEQYF
TGTGCCAGCAGTTTATCCCGGGACATTCCATCCTACGAGCAGTACTTC
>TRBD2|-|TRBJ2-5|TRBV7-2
CASSSSGRSQETQYF
TGTGCCAGCAGCTCTAGCGGGAGGTCGCAGGAGACCCAGTACTTC
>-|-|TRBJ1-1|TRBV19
CASRQEQGRNLMNTEAFF
TGTGCCAGTAGGCAGGAACAGGGCCGCAATCTTATGAACACTGAAGCTTTCTTT
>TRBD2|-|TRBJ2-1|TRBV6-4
CASSARLAQSSYNEQFF
TGTGCCAGCAGTGCCCGACTAGCGCAGAGCTCCTACAATGAGCAGTTCTTC
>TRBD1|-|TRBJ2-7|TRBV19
CASSITGQSYEQYF
TGTGCCAGTAGTATAACGGGACAGTCCTACGAGCAGTACTTC
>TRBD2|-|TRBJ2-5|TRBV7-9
CARGETKRGTETQYF
TGTGCCAGGGGGGAGACAAAGCGGGGGACGGAGACCCAGTACTTC
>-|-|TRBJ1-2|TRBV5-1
CASSLDRNYGYTF
TGCGCCAGCAGCTTGGACAGGAACTATGGCTACACCTTC
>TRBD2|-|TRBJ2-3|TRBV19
CASSIELAPSTDTQYF
TGTGCCAGTAGTATAGAACTAGCGCCTAGCACAGATACGCAGTATTTT
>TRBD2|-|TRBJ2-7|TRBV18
CASSPSGVSYEQYF
TGTGCCAGCTCACCTAGCGGGGTTAGCTACGAGCAGTACTTC
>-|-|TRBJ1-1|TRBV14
CASSQDHRSLGRENTEAFF
TGTGCCAGCAGCCAAGATCATAGGTCGTTGGGCAGGGAGAACACTGAAGCTTTCTTT
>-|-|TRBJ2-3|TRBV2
CASSRDSTDTQYF
TGTGCCAGCAGCCGGGACTCAACAGATACGCAGTATTTT
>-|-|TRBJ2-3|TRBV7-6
CASSFLGGRFDTQYF
TGTGCCAGCAGCTTCCTGGGAGGACGGTTTGATACGCAGTATTTT
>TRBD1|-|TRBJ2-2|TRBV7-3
CASSSQGANTGELFF
TGTGCCAGCAGCTCGCAGGGGGCAAACACCGGGGAGCTGTTTTTT
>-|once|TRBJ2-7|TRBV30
CAWSWSSYEQYF
TGTGCCTGGAGCTGGAGCTCCTACGAGCAGTACTTC
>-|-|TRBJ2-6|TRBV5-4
CASSLDRVANVLTF
TGTGCCAGCAGCTTGGACCGGGTGGCCAACGTCCTGACTTTC
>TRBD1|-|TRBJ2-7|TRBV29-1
CSVEEGTGDFEQYF
TGCAGCGTTGAAGAAGGGACAGGGGATTTCGAGCAGTACTTC
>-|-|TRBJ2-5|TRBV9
CASSVGLGGGETQYF
TGTGCCAGCAGCGTAGGTTTGGGGGGAGGCGAGACCCAGTACTTC